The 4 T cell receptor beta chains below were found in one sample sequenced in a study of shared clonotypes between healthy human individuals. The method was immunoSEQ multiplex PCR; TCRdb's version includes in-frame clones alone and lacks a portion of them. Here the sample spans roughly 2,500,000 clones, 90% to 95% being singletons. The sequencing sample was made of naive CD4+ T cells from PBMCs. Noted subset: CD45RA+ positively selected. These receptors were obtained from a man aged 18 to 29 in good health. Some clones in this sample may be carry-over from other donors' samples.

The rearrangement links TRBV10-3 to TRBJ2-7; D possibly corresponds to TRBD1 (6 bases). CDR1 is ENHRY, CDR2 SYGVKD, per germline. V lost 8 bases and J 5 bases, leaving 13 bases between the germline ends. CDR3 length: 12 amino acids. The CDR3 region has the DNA TGTGCCATCGGGGCAGGGGAAGACGAGCAGTACTTC. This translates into CAIGAGEDEQYF.

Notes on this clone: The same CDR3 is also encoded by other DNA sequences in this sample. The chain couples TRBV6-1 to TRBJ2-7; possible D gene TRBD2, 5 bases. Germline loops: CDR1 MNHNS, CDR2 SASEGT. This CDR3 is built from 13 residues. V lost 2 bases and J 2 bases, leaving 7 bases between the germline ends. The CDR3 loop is CASSERGPYEQYF. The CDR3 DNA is TGTGCCAGCAGTGAACGGGGTCCCTACGAGCAGTACTTC.

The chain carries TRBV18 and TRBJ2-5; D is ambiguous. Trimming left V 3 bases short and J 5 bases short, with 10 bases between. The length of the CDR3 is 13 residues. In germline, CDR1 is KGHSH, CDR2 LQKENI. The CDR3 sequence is CASSPEPAETQYF. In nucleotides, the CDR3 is TGTGCCAGCTCACCCGAACCGGCGGAGACCCAGTACTTC.

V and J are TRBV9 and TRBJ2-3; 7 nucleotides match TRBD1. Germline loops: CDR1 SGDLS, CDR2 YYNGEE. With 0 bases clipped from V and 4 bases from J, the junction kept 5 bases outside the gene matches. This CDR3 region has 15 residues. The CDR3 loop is CASSVGEGAADTQYF. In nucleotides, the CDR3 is TGTGCCAGCAGCGTAGGCGAGGGGGCAGCAGATACGCAGTATTTT.